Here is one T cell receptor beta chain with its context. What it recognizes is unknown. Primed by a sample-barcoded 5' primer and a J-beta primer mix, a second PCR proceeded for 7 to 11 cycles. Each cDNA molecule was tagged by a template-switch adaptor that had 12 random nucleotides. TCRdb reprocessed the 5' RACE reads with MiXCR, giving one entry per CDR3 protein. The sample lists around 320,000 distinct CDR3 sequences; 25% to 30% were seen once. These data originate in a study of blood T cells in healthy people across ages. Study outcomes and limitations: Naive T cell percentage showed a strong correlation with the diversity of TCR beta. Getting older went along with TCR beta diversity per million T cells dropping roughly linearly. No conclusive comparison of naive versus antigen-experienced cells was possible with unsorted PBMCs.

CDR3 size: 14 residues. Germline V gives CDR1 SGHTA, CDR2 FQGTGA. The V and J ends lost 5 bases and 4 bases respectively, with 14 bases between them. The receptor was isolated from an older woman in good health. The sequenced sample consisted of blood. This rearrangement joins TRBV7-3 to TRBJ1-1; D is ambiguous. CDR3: CASSPGFFGTEAFF. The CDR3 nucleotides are TGTGCCAGCAGCCCCGGATTTTTTGGCACTGAAGCTTTCTTT.